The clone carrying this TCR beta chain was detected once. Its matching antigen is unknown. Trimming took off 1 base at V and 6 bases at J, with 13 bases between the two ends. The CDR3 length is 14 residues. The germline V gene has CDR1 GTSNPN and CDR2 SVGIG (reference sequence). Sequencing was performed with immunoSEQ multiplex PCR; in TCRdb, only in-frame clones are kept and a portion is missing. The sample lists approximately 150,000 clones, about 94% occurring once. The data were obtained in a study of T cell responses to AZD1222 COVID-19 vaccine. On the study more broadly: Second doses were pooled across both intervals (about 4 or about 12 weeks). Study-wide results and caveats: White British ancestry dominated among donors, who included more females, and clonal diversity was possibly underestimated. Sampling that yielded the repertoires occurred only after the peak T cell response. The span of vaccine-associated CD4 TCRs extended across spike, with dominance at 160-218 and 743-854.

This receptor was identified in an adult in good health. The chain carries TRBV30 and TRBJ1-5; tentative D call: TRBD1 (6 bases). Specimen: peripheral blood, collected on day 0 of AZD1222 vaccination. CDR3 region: CAWSEALGGQPQHF. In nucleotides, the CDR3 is TGTGCCTGGAGTGAGGCCCTAGGGGGTCAGCCCCAGCATTTT.